These T cell receptor beta chains were read from a single sample in a study of blood T cells in healthy people across ages. TCRdb redid the calling of the 5' RACE reads with MiXCR, one entry per CDR3 protein. The sample has 700,000 to 900,000 distinct CDR3 sequences, around a quarter seen once. These sequences were also reported in another study, on T cells of mothers and their children.

The specimen was blood. These receptors all come from a boy aged 10-17 years in good health. CDR3s include the opening cysteine and the closing phenylalanine or tryptophan. The D gene is left open where the match is weak. Rows give clone size only sometimes, using once, few, many, or a class for an expanded clone.

J | D | size | V | CDR3 | DNA
TRBJ1-1 | . | . | TRBV10-3 | CAISGMGNTEAFF | TGTGCCATCAGTGGGATGGGAAACACTGAAGCTTTCTTT
TRBJ2-5 | . | . | TRBV6-5 | CASSRGGAEQETQYF | TGTGCCAGCAGTAGGGGTGGGGCAGAACAAGAGACCCAGTACTTC
TRBJ2-1 | TRBD1 | . | TRBV10-3 | CAISDGQGSGNEQFF | TGTGCCATCAGTGACGGACAGGGGTCGGGTAATGAGCAGTTCTTC
TRBJ2-3 | . | few | TRBV9 | CAGSVETSTDTQYF | TGTGCCGGCAGCGTCGAGACTAGCACAGATACGCAGTATTTT
TRBJ2-4 | . | few | TRBV9 | CASSVGQLDIQYF | TGTGCCAGCAGCGTAGGACAGCTCGACATTCAGTACTTC
TRBJ2-7 | . | . | TRBV29-1 | CSVGRDGVEQYF | TGCAGCGTGGGTAGGGATGGGGTCGAGCAGTACTTC
TRBJ2-1 | . | once | TRBV11-2 | CASSKLRGTYNEQFF | TGTGCCAGCAGTAAACTACGGGGGACGTACAATGAGCAGTTCTTC
TRBJ1-1 | TRBD1 | . | TRBV10-3 | CAIDRGMNTEAFF | TGTGCCATCGACAGGGGGATGAACACTGAAGCTTTCTTT
TRBJ2-7 | . | few | TRBV27 | CASSPASGPHYEQYF | TGTGCCAGCAGTCCAGCCTCCGGGCCGCATTACGAGCAGTACTTC
TRBJ2-7 | . | once | TRBV5-1 | CASSTSLGGGGDEQYF | TGCGCCAGCAGCACATCATTAGGAGGGGGCGGAGACGAGCAGTACTTC
TRBJ1-2 | . | . | TRBV20-1 | CSARGREVAYGYTF | TGCAGTGCCAGGGGACGGGAGGTGGCCTATGGCTACACCTTC
TRBJ1-2 | . | . | TRBV10-3 | CAISEHMKGYTF | TGTGCCATCAGTGAGCACATGAAGGGCTACACCTTC
TRBJ2-7 | . | . | TRBV5-1 | CASSLVAGESSYEQYF | TGCGCCAGCAGCTTGGTGGCAGGCGAGAGCTCCTACGAGCAGTACTTC
TRBJ2-1 | . | many | TRBV6-5 | CASRDSGMTHEQFF | TGTGCCAGCAGAGATTCAGGGATGACCCACGAGCAGTTCTTC
TRBJ1-4 | TRBD1 | . | TRBV6-5 | CASSYGYRGVGKLFF | TGTGCCAGCAGTTACGGATACAGGGGAGTGGGAAAACTGTTTTTT